This T cell receptor (beta chain) comes out of a study of blood T cell repertoires in COVID-19. Study-wide context: T cells, B-cell-depleted T cells, or PBMCs provided the cDNA or gDNA that served as material.

Per the germline V gene, CDR1 is ENHRY and CDR2 is SYGVKD. The CDR3 length is 16 residues. Trimming took 2 bases from V and 0 from J, leaving 11 bases between them. Clones were read by immunoSEQ multiplex PCR, and TCRdb kept only the in-frame ones, dropping some. The sample consists of almost 250,000 clones, 85% of them appearing once. The rearrangement links TRBV10-3 to TRBJ2-1, with a possible D match to TRBD2 (5 bases). Sequenced material: PBMCs or T cells enriched from blood (not recorded which). The TCR sequence derives from a woman in her forties or fifties with acute COVID-19. CDR3 nucleotides: TGTGCCATCAGTGAGGCTATAGGGAGCTCCTACAATGAGCAGTTCTTC. Amino acid sequence: CAISEAIGSSYNEQFF.